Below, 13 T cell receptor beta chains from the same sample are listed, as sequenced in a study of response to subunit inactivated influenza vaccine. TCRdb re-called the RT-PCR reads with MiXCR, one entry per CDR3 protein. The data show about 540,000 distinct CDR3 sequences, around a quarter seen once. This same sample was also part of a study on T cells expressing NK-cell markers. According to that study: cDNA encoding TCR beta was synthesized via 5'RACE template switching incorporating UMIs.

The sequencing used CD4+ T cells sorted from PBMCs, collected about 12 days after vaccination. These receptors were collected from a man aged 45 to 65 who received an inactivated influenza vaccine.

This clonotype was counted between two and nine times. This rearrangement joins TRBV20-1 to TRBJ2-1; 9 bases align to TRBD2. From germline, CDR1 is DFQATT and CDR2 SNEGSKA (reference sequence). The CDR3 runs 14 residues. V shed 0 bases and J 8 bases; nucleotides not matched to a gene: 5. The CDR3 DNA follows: TGCAGTGCTAGAGATCTGCGGGGGGGCTATGAGCAGTTCTTC. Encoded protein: CSARDLRGGYEQFF.

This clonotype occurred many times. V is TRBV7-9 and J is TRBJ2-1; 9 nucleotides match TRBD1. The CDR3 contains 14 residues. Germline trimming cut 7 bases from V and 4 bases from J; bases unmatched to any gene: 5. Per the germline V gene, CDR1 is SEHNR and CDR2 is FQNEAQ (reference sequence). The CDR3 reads CASNPGQGYNEQFF. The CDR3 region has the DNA TGTGCCAGCAATCCAGGACAGGGGTACAATGAGCAGTTCTTC.

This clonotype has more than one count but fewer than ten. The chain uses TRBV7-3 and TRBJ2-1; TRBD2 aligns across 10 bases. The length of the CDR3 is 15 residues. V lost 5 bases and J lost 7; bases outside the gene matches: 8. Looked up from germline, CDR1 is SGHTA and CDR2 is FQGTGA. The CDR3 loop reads CASSLSGRALNEQFF. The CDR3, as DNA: TGTGCCAGCAGCCTCAGCGGGAGGGCCCTGAATGAGCAGTTCTTC.

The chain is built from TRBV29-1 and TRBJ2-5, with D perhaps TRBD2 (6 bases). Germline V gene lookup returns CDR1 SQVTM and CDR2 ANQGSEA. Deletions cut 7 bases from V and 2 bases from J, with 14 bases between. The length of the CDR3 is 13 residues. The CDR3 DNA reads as TGCAGCGGTGGGCGGGGCCGGCAAGAGACCCAGTACTTC. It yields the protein CSGGRGRQETQYF.

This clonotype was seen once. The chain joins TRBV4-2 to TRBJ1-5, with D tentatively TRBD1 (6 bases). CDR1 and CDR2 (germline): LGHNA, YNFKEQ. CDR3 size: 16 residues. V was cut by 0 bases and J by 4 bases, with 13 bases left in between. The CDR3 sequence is CASSQDPGTPNQPQHF. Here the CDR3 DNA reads TGTGCCAGCAGCCAAGACCCAGGGACACCAAATCAGCCCCAGCATTTT.

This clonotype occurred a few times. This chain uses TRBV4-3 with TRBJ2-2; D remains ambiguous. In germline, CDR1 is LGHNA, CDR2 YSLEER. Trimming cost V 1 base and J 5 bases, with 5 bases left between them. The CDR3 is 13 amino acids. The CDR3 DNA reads TGCGCCAGCAGCCAAGCCACGACCGGGGAGCTGTTTTTT. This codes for CASSQATTGELFF.

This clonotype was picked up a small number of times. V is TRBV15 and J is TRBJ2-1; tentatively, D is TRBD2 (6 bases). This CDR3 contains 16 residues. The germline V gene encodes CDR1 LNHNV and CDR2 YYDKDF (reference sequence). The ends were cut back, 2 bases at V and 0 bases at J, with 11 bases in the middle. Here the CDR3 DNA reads TGTGCCACCAGCAGAAGGGCGGGGAGCTCCTACAATGAGCAGTTCTTC. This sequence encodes CATSRRAGSSYNEQFF.

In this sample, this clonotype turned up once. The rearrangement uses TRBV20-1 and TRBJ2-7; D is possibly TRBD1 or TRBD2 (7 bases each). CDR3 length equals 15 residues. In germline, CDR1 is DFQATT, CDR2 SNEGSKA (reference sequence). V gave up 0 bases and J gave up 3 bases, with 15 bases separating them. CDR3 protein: CSAREGGGEGYEQYF. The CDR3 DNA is TGCAGTGCTAGAGAGGGAGGGGGCGAAGGCTACGAGCAGTACTTC.

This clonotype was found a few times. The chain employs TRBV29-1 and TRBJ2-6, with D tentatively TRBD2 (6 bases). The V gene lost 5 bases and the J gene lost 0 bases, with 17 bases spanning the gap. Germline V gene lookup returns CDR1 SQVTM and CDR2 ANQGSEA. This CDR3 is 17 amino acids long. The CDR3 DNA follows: TGCAGCGTTTCCGGTGGAGGGTCGAGCTCTGGGGCCAACGTCCTGACTTTC. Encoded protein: CSVSGGGSSSGANVLTF.

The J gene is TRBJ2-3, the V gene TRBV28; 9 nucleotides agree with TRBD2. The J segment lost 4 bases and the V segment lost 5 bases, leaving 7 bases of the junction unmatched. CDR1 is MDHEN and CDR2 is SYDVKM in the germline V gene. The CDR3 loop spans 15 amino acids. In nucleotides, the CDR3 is TGTGCCAGCAGTAAAAGCGGGGGGAGTTCAGATACGCAGTATTTT. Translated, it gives CASSKSGGSSDTQYF.

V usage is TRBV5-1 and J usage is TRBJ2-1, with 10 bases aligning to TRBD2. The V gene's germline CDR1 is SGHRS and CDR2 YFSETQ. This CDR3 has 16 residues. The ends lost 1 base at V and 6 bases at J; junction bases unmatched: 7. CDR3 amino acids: CASSLYSGGSSNEQFF. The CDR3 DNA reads TGCGCCAGCAGCTTGTATAGCGGGGGGTCGAGCAATGAGCAGTTCTTC.

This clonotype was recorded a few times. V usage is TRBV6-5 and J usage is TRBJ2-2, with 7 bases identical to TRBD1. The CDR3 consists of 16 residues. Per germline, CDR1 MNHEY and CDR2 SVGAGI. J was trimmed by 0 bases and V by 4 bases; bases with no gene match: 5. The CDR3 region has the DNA TGTGCCAGCAGTTCCCACAGGGGAACGAACACCGGGGAGCTGTTTTTT. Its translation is CASSSHRGTNTGELFF.

The CDR3 sequence: CASSLNSGGTNEQFF. The DNA of the CDR3 is TGTGCCAGCAGCTTAAATAGCGGGGGGACGAATGAGCAGTTCTTC. The chain combines TRBV7-3 with TRBJ2-1, with 10 bases fitting TRBD2. Looked up from germline, CDR1 is SGHTA and CDR2 is FQGTGA. CDR3 size: 15 residues. Trimming took 1 base from V and 7 from J; bases not matched to a gene: 4.